These T cell receptor beta chains were read from a single sample in a study of CD8 T cells in Susac syndrome. A single record per CDR3 protein comes from TCRdb applying MiXCR to the immunoSEQ multiplex PCR reads. Of over 140,000 distinct CDR3 sequences detected, 95% appear once; the ten largest clones hold 0.14%. Material for sequencing was CD4+ T cells from PBMCs. The source of these receptors is a human donor with Susac syndrome. Both conserved end residues are part of each CDR3. A D gene is named only where the DNA matches it firmly. Expanded clones get a size class; other rows say once, few or many, or leave the size out.

clone_size | j_call | v_call | d_call | cdr3_nt | cdr3_aa
NA | TRBJ2-3 | TRBV3-1 | NA | TGTGCCAGCAGCCAACGAGTGGGAGTAGATACGCAGTATTTT | CASSQRVGVDTQYF
NA | TRBJ2-3 | TRBV11-2 | NA | TGTGCCAGCAGCAAGTGGGGCACAGATACGCAGTATTTT | CASSKWGTDTQYF
NA | TRBJ1-1 | TRBV30 | NA | TGTGCCTGGAAATCCGGGACGGGGAACACTGAAGCTTTCTTT | CAWKSGTGNTEAFF
NA | TRBJ2-1 | TRBV7-9 | NA | TGTACCAGCAGCTCCAAGTACGGACCTGGTGAGCAGTTCTTC | CTSSSKYGPGEQFF
NA | TRBJ1-2 | TRBV20-1 | TRBD1 | TGCAGTGCTACCCGGGACAGAACATATGGCTACACCTTC | CSATRDRTYGYTF
NA | TRBJ2-7 | TRBV29-1 | TRBD2 | TGCAGCGTACGGACTAGCGGCGGCGAGAAGCAGTACTTC | CSVRTSGGEKQYF
NA | TRBJ2-5 | TRBV7-3 | NA | TGTGCCAGCAGCTTTTTACGGCAAGAGACCCAGTACTTC | CASSFLRQETQYF
NA | TRBJ1-1 | TRBV20-1 | TRBD1 | TGCAGTGCAGGGACAGGGGTTACTGAAGCTTTCTTT | CSAGTGVTEAFF
NA | TRBJ2-3 | TRBV20-1 | NA | TGCAGTGCTCCCCCCTCGGGAACGGCAGATACGCAGTATTTT | CSAPPSGTADTQYF
NA | TRBJ1-5 | TRBV6-5 | NA | TGTGCCAGCAGTTACCGCAGTCGGCAGGGTCCCAATCAGCCCCAGCATTTT | CASSYRSRQGPNQPQHF
NA | TRBJ1-1 | TRBV21-1 | NA | TGTGCCAGCAGCAAAGGTCCACAGGGGCCGAACACTGAAGCTTTCTTT | CASSKGPQGPNTEAFF
NA | TRBJ2-3 | TRBV20-1 | TRBD2 | TGCAGTGCTGGGTCTAGCGGGAGAGGGGCAGATACGCAGTATTTT | CSAGSSGRGADTQYF
NA | TRBJ2-3 | TRBV20-1 | NA | TGCAGTGGTATCGGGGGCACAGATACGCAGTATTTT | CSGIGGTDTQYF
NA | TRBJ1-2 | TRBV4-3 | NA | TGCGCCAGCAGCCTCACAGGGCGACAAGGGTATGGCTACACCTTC | CASSLTGRQGYGYTF
once | TRBJ2-7 | TRBV20-1 | NA | TGCAGTGCTAGGAGGCCGGACTCTTCCTACGAGCGGCAGTACTTC | CSARRPDSSYERQYF
NA | TRBJ2-1 | TRBV18 | TRBD2 | TGTGCCAGCTCACTCGTACTAGCGGGAGGCAATGAGCAGTTCTTC | CASSLVLAGGNEQFF
NA | TRBJ2-5 | TRBV30 | TRBD1 | TGTGCCCGCGGCGGGACAGGGGATGGAGAGACCCAGTACTTC | CARGGTGDGETQYF
NA | TRBJ1-5 | TRBV5-1 | NA | TGCGCCAGCAGCTTGGAGCCCGAATCCAATCAGCCCCAGCATTTT | CASSLEPESNQPQHF
NA | TRBJ2-7 | TRBV10-3 | NA | TGTGCCATCGGAAGGGACAACGAGCAGTACTTC | CAIGRDNEQYF
NA | TRBJ1-3 | TRBV27 | NA | TGTGCCACCCGGCGAGGTGACACCATATATTTT | CATRRGDTIYF
NA | TRBJ2-2 | TRBV7-2 | TRBD2 | TGTGCCAGCAGCTTAGGGGGCCTAGCGGGAGGCCGGAACACCGGGGAGCTGTTTTTT | CASSLGGLAGGRNTGELFF
NA | TRBJ2-6 | TRBV3-1 | NA | TGTGCCAGCAGCCGCACGACGTCCTCTGGGGCCAACGTCCTGACTTTC | CASSRTTSSGANVLTF
NA | TRBJ2-5 | TRBV30 | NA | TGTGCCTGGAGTGCCGGGACCGGGGTGGAGACCCAGTACTTC | CAWSAGTGVETQYF
NA | TRBJ2-1 | TRBV30 | NA | TGTGCCTGGGGATTGTGGGGCCAATCTCATGAGCAGTTCTTC | CAWGLWGQSHEQFF
NA | TRBJ2-5 | TRBV5-4 | NA | TGTGCCAGCAGCTTGGGCCGTGGCAGGGAAGAGACCCAGTACTTC | CASSLGRGREETQYF
few | TRBJ2-5 | TRBV30 | NA | TGTGCCTGGAGCGCAGAGACCCAGTACTTC | CAWSAETQYF
NA | TRBJ2-3 | TRBV12-3/TRBV12-4 | NA | TGTGCCAGTACAGGGTGGGACACAGATACGCAGTATTTT | CASTGWDTDTQYF
NA | TRBJ1-2 | TRBV28 | NA | TGTGCCAGCAGTTTAGGGCGCGGGGATGGCTACACCTTC | CASSLGRGDGYTF
NA | TRBJ1-2 | TRBV12-3/TRBV12-4 | NA | TGTGCCAGCAGAGATAGCCTCTATGGCTACACCTTC | CASRDSLYGYTF
once | TRBJ2-1 | TRBV20-1 | NA | TGCAGTGCCCCGAGGGTCGAGGGTAATGAGCAGTTCTTC | CSAPRVEGNEQFF
NA | TRBJ1-1 | TRBV6-4 | NA | TGTGCCAGCAGTGACTCCGGCCCAGGGAACACTGAAGCTTTCTTT | CASSDSGPGNTEAFF
NA | TRBJ2-2 | TRBV9 | NA | TGTGCCAGCAGCGTCGGGGGAAGCACCGGGGAGCTGTTTTTT | CASSVGGSTGELFF
NA | TRBJ1-4 | TRBV2 | NA | TGTGCCGCCCGGGGGTTTAATGAAAAACTGTTTTTT | CAARGFNEKLFF
once | TRBJ1-1 | TRBV6-6 | NA | TGTGCCAGCGGCTCCCCGCCCGGGGATAAAGCTTTCTTT | CASGSPPGDKAFF
NA | TRBJ2-2 | TRBV7-6 | TRBD1 | TGTGCCAGCAGCTTAGCAACAGGGGGACTCCCCGGGGAGCTGTTTTTT | CASSLATGGLPGELFF
NA | TRBJ2-7 | TRBV7-3 | NA | TGTGCCAGCAGCTTATGGGCAGGGGCGGAATACGAGCAGTACTTC | CASSLWAGAEYEQYF
NA | TRBJ2-1 | TRBV4-1 | NA | TGCGCCAGCAGCCAAGACCTTAGCGGCATCCCGAATGAGCAGTTCTTC | CASSQDLSGIPNEQFF
NA | TRBJ2-7 | TRBV29-1 | NA | TGCAGCGTAGCACAGGGCGGGTCTTTATACGAGCAGTACTTC | CSVAQGGSLYEQYF
NA | TRBJ1-1 | TRBV18 | TRBD1 | TGTGCCAGCTCACGACCGGGACAGGTATATCCTGAAGCTTTCTTT | CASSRPGQVYPEAFF
NA | TRBJ1-2 | TRBV30 | TRBD1 | TGTGCCTGGAGTGTACATTCAGGGGGAACGGGCTACACCTTC | CAWSVHSGGTGYTF
NA | TRBJ2-3 | TRBV24-1 | TRBD2 | TGTGCCACCAGTGAGCCGACTAGCGGGAGAACAGATACGCAGTATTTT | CATSEPTSGRTDTQYF
NA | TRBJ2-3 | TRBV30 | NA | TGTGCCTGGAGTGTCTCGGGATATACGCAGTATTTT | CAWSVSGYTQYF
NA | TRBJ2-1 | TRBV11-3 | TRBD1 | TGTGCCAGCAGCTTAGCCGGGACAGAGTACAATGAGCAGTTCTTC | CASSLAGTEYNEQFF
NA | TRBJ2-2 | TRBV12-3/TRBV12-4 | TRBD1 | TGTGCCAGCAGACGAAATGCCGGGACAGGGGAATCCGGGGAGCTGTTTTTT | CASRRNAGTGESGELFF
NA | TRBJ2-1 | TRBV11-1 | NA | TGTGCCAGCAGCCCTGGCGAAGAGCAGTTCTTC | CASSPGEEQFF
NA | TRBJ2-5 | TRBV11-2 | NA | TGTGCCAGCAGCCCTGAGGGGCCTCAAGAGACCCAGTACTTC | CASSPEGPQETQYF
once | TRBJ1-2 | TRBV20-1 | TRBD1 | TGCAGTGCTACAGACAGGGGCAATGGCTACACCTTC | CSATDRGNGYTF